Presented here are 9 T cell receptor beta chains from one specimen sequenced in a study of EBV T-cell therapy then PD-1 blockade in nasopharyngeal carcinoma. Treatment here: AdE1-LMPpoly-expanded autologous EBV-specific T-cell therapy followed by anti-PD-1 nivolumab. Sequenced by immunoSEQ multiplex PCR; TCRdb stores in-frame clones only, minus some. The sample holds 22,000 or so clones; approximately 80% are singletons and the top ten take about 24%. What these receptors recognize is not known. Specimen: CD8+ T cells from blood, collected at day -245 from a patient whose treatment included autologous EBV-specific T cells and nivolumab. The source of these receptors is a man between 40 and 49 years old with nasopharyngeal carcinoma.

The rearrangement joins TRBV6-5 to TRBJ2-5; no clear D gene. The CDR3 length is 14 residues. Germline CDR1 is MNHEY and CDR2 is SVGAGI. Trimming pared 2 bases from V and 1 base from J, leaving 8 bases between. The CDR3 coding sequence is TGTGCCAGCAGTTACGTAAGCCGCCAAGAGACCCAGTACTTC. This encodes CASSYVSRQETQYF.

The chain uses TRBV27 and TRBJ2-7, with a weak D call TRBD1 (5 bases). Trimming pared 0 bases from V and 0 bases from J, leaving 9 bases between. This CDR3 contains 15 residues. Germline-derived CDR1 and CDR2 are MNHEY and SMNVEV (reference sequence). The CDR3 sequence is CASSLSIDSSYEQYF. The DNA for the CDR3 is TGTGCCAGCAGTTTATCCATTGACAGCTCCTACGAGCAGTACTTC.

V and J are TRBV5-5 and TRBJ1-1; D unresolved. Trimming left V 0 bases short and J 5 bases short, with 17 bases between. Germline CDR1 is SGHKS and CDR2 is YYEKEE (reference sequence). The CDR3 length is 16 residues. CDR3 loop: CASSLVFLGRATEAFF. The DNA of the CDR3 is TGTGCCAGCAGCTTGGTGTTCCTGGGTCGAGCTACTGAAGCTTTCTTT.

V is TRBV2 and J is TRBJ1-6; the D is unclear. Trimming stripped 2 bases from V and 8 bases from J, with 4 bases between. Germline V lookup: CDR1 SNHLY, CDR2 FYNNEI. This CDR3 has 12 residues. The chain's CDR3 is CASSEWDSPLHF. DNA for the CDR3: TGTGCCAGCAGTGAATGGGATTCACCCCTCCACTTT.

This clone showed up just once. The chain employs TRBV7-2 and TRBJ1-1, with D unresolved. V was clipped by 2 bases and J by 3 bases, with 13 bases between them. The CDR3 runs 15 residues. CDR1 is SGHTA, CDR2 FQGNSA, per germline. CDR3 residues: CASSLTSEAYTEAFF. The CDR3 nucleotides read TGTGCCAGCAGCTTAACTTCTGAGGCCTACACTGAAGCTTTCTTT.

The CDR3 sequence is CASSSRDPAPGELFF. The CDR3 DNA reads TGTGCCAGCAGCTCAAGGGACCCCGCCCCCGGGGAGCTGTTTTTT. This rearrangement joins TRBV7-3 to TRBJ2-2; D assignment may be TRBD1 or TRBD2 (5 bases each). The CDR3 has 15 residues. V lost 4 bases and J lost 6, with 15 bases in between. Germline assignment: CDR1 SGHTA and CDR2 FQGTGA.

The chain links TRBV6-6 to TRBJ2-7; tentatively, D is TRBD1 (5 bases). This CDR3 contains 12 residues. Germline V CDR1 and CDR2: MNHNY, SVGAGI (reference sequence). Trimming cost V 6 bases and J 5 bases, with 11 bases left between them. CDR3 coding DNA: TGTGCCAGCAGACCGCCAGGGCACGAGCAGTACTTC. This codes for CASRPPGHEQYF.

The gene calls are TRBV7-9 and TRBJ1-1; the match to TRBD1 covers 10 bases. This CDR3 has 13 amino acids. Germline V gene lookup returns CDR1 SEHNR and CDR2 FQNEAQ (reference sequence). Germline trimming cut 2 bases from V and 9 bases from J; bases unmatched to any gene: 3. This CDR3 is CASSLWDRGKAFF. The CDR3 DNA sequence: TGTGCCAGCAGCTTATGGGACAGGGGCAAAGCTTTCTTT.

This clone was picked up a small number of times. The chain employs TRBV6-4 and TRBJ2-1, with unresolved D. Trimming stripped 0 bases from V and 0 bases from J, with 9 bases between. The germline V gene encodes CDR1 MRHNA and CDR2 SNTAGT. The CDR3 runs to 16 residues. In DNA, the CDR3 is TGTGCCAGCAGTGACTCCGCTAGGGCCTCCTACAATGAGCAGTTCTTC. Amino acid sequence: CASSDSARASYNEQFF.